The sequence of this T cell receptor (beta chain) was determined in a study of cytomegalovirus exposure and HLA in healthy donors (dated by TCRdb to 2015 to 2018). About the full investigation: An earlier analysis of around 600 of the donors reported more than 250 Gb of sequence data and roughly 110 million unique TCR beta sequences from 150 million to 200 million T cells. An early release covering some 640 HLA-typed donors comprised about 300 gigabases of sequencing data and around 86 million unique TCR sequences. Among the roughly 430 genotyped donors, around 81% belonged to the genetic ancestry cluster associated with self-reported Caucasian donors. The study aimed to test whether signatures of past pathogen exposure could be identified by cataloging public T cell receptors. Using immunosequencing, the study profiled T cell repertoires from about 610 subjects and related those repertoires to cytomegalovirus serostatus. Besides the first cohort of 666 subjects, a separate validation cohort made up of over 95 different subjects was used. To predict cytomegalovirus infection status, the study combined high-throughput TCR immunosequencing, statistical association of individual TCRs with disease status, and machine learning. A later analysis re-examined previously published TCR beta repertoires from about 670 donors and added high-resolution HLA genotyping to investigate patterns of TCR occurrence. In the later analysis, no new phenotypic data were used to find candidate immune exposures; instead, reliance was placed on TCR beta sequences and their occurrence across donors. To decide whether each TCR beta V gene segment behaved as functional or pseudogenic, an earlier analysis of some 580 of the donors relied on high-throughput TCR beta sequencing. Alongside the repertoire data, information on donor age, sex, ethnicity and CMV serostatus was compiled. In a later genetic analysis, genome-wide SNP genotypes for about 55% of the roughly 670 donors were used, and that subset was treated as a discovery cohort. All discovery cohort repertoires had been generated on a single sequencing platform. HLA typing included class I and class II loci at four-digit resolution. The number of typed donors differed by locus: roughly 629-640 for A, B, C, DRB1 and DQB1; approximately 540 for DQA1; 600 to 610 for DPA1; and around 450 for DPB1. About five DR-DQ haplotypes were treated as single units for association and clustering because of strong linkage in the cohort. Among 398 genotyped donors of the cohort, an average of roughly 240,000 unique TCR beta nucleotide sequences were sequenced per donor, around 20% of them non-productive.

Summary of the overall study and its limitations: In a later genetic analysis, a missense DCLRE1C variant was associated with V-gene and J-gene trimming of TCR beta chains, and the association was replicated in an independent cohort. Strong co-occurrence of HLA alleles, especially DR and DQ, made assigning TCR associations to individual alleles difficult. In vitro tests confirmed that three of the cytomegalovirus-associated TCR beta chains recognize cytomegalovirus antigens. A later analysis found that TCR association rates varied across HLA loci, with DRB1 alleles showing the most associated TCRs and HLA-C alleles the fewest. A further reported finding was that TCR beta sequences accurately predicted the HLA-A and HLA-B alleles for most subjects in the first cohort. In both the original and validation cohorts, the classifier was reported to diagnose cytomegalovirus status with high specificity and sensitivity. In this cohort, only TCR beta chains were sequenced, and detectable features were limited by the absence of alpha or paired-chain data. A total of about 180 TCR beta chains were listed by the study as associated with cytomegalovirus. Several of the top co-occurrence clusters appeared to be linked to parvovirus B19, influenza, CMV and Epstein-Barr virus, according to a later analysis. Roughly uniform sequencing depth across donors was assumed in presence/absence analyses, although this assumption may not hold. In a later analysis, HLA-associated TCR beta chains were found to be more clonally expanded and to have lower generation probabilities than equally common non-associated chains. It was suggested by the authors that the approach could potentially be generalized to other disease states and immunological phenotypes. Some IMGT-functional V segments, including TRBV6-2 and TRBV6-3, could not be told apart with the 87-base-pair reads, so those segments were excluded. Correlated functional status among segregating V segments might reflect linkage disequilibrium, but an unknown experimental factor could not be ruled out. The only immune exposure information available for the cohort was CMV serostatus. Specific HLA alleles were associated with roughly 17,000 TCR beta sequences at a false discovery rate of 0.05 in a later analysis. In a later analysis, most CMV-associated TCR beta chains were found to appear HLA-restricted, with HLA associations seemingly driven largely by CMV exposure. A later genetic analysis reported fewer N-insertions in productive TCRs among donors in an Asian-associated ancestry cluster than the roughly 690-donor mean. About 15 rarely observed V segments, including chromosome 9 orphons, were excluded from the earlier analysis of approximately 600 of the donors because counts were too low. Because HLA typing was unavailable for some donors at each locus, only the typed subset was used in association tests. In an earlier analysis of some 550 of the donors, most TCR beta V segments were observed in productive rearrangements about 87% or about 30% of the time, broadly matching IMGT annotations. A group of highly shared sequence variants was considered likely to be a technical artifact of the sequencing pipeline. Most TCR sequences were observed very rarely across donors, whereas some public TCRs were present in many individuals.

The cohort consisted of hundreds of healthy bone marrow donors. Cohort members were all nominally healthy when sampled, although unrecorded immune exposures were likely present. The donor was CMV seropositive and was included in the group of 289 seropositive cohort members. A peripheral blood sample was collected from each donor, and TCR beta sequencing was performed on peripheral blood mononuclear cells. The Qiagen DNeasy Blood Extraction Kit was used to extract genomic DNA from the blood cell samples. Library preparation used the immunoSEQ multiplex PCR assay. The multiplex PCR relied on a mix of 60 forward primers for TCR Vbeta segments and 13 reverse primers for TCR Jbeta segments. Amplification of the CDR3 region of rearranged TCR beta genes was performed with a multiplex PCR assay on genomic DNA. The amplified TCR beta libraries were sequenced on the Illumina HiSeq System as 87-base-pair reads. The authors' analysis ran thus. In a later analysis, tens of millions of unique TCR beta chains were counted across the 650 to 700 repertoires, and roughly 11 million of these chains were shared by at least two donors. To remove PCR and sequencing errors, raw reads were error-corrected and collapsed into unique sequences using a nearest-neighbor algorithm that merged closely related sequences. CDR3 sequences were aligned to IMGT reference sequences to assign V, D and J gene segments. For a sequence to be retained, a match of at least six nucleotides was required to both a V gene segment and a J gene segment. Rearrangements were classified as productive when the CDR3 lacked stop codons and remained in frame with V and J, and all other rearrangements were classified as non-productive. CDR3 was defined by IMGT convention, running from the second conserved V-encoded cysteine to the conserved J-encoded phenylalanine. In an earlier analysis of approximately 500 of the donors, sequences lacking an unambiguous match to a single V gene segment were excluded. In an earlier analysis of approximately 590 of the donors, a V segment was called functional when productive rearrangements were above 56.7%, and segregating when the standard deviation between donors exceeded 5%. A statistical classification framework was built to diagnose cytomegalovirus status from the catalog of TCR beta chain sequences. In a later analysis, TCR nucleotide sequences were compared against IMGT/GENE-DB human TR gene sequences so that V and J genes could be assigned. The TCRdist pipeline was used in a later analysis to assign CDR3 sequences and most-parsimonious VDJ recombination scenarios. In a later analysis, every TCR beta chain was defined by the combination of its CDR3 amino acid sequence and its V-gene family, and reads without a unique V-gene family were dropped. In a later analysis, a few hundred highly shared, low-generation-probability nucleotide sequences were removed to address suspected cross-contamination and a sequencing artifact. A later analysis calculated a clonal expansion index for each public chain from normalized within-repertoire ranks of inferred template counts. In a later analysis, generation probabilities were computed with a VDJ recombination model fitted to out-of-frame rearrangements, and the resulting probabilities were checked against IGoR. In a later analysis, hypergeometric tests were used to score TCR-TCR, TCR-HLA and TCR-CMV co-occurrence, with a repertoire-size bias correction applied to TCR pairs. A later analysis estimated false discovery rates by permuting HLA or CMV assignments 20 times. A later analysis grouped co-occurring TCRs with DBSCAN, adding TCRdist sequence similarity when clustering within HLA-allele-positive subsets. Co-occurrence clustering excluded repertoires with fewer than 30,000 or more than 120,000 public chains, plus five with anomalous nucleotide sharing. This is the immuneACCESS table as TCRdb keeps it, with only in-frame sequences that have V and J called. A part of the clones is gone; compared with another copy, unresolved V genes explain less than half, and the rest is unexplained. V, J and clone size are taken as reported in that table, and D and trimming were inferred from the DNA itself. The sample data list about 97,000 clones, and over 60% of these were observed just once. Around 3.5% of the sample lies in the top ten.

V lost 0 bases and J lost 1 base; the stretch between them is 5 bases long. The germline V gene (reference sequence) sets CDR1 to SGHNT and CDR2 to YYREEE. The CDR3 starts with the cysteine, ends with the phenylalanine, and has 15 residues. Only the CDR3 DNA is retained, 45 bases long and in frame from the first base. This clone appeared a few times. Its recognized antigen is unknown. No base quality information exists; no much larger clone differs at one position. The chain was built from TRBV5-4 and TRBJ2-6; the D region possibly corresponds to TRBD1 (5 bases align). The receptor's source is a male donor in good health and CMV-seropositive. The sequencing sample was made of PBMCs. The CDR3 has the sequence CASSLGQSGANVLTF. The base sequence is TGTGCCAGCAGCTTGGGACAGTCTGGGGCCAACGTCCTGACTTTC. Reference TRBV5-4 and TRBJ2-6 genes cover what lies past the CDR3, so the full variable domain is ETGVTQSPTHLIKTRGQQVTLRCSSQSGHNTVSWYQQALGQGPQFIFQYYREEENGRGNFPPRFSGLQFPNYSSELNVNALELDDSALYLCASSLGQSGANVLTFGAGSRLTVL.